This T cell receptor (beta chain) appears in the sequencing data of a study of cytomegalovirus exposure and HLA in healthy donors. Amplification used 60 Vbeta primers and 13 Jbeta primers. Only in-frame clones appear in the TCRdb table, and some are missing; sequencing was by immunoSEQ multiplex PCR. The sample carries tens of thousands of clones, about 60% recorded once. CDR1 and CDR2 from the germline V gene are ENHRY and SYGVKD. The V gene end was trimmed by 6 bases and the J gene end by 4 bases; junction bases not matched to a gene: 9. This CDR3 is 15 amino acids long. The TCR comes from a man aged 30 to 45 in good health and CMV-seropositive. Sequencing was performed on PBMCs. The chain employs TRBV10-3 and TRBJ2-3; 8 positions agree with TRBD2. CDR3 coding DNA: TGTGCCATCAGCCTTTCGTCGGGGGGGTCAGATACGCAGTATTTT. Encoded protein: CAISLSSGGSDTQYF.